The 21 T cell receptor beta chains in this list originate from one sample, sequenced in a study of T cells in Graves' hyperthyroidism and ophthalmopathy. Researchers amplified the TCR beta CDR3 regions from RNA transcripts. Researchers ran a first-round RT-PCR on the TCR CDR3 using the HTBI primer set. TCRdb re-called the multiplex PCR reads with MiXCR, one entry per CDR3 protein. The table includes around 570,000 distinct CDR3 sequences, about 20% detected once. The material sequenced was blood. These receptors originate from a middle-aged man with Graves' ophthalmopathy.

V and J are TRBV5-1 and TRBJ2-5; weak D call: TRBD2 (5 bases). CDR3 size: 15 residues. Germline V gene lookup returns CDR1 SGHRS and CDR2 YFSETQ. V was trimmed by 0 bases and J by 4 bases, leaving 13 bases between them. The CDR3 DNA reads as TGCGCCAGCAGCTTGGCCGTACCCGCGGGAGAGACCCAGTACTTC. Amino acids: CASSLAVPAGETQYF.

This clonotype was recorded at least ten times. The V call is TRBV7-3, the J call TRBJ2-2; D perhaps matches TRBD1 (6 bases). Germline V gives CDR1 SGHTA, CDR2 FQGTGA. Trimming took 4 bases from V and 5 from J, leaving 11 bases between them. CDR3 length: 14 residues. The CDR3 is CASSYRQETGELFF. CDR3 nucleotides: TGTGCCAGCAGCTATCGACAGGAAACCGGGGAGCTGTTTTTT.

This chain joins TRBV27 and TRBJ2-3, with no clear D. The germline V gene encodes CDR1 MNHEY and CDR2 SMNVEV (reference sequence). Trimming took off 6 bases at V and 5 bases at J, with 12 bases between the two ends. The CDR3 length is 13 residues. CDR3 sequence: CASSSYSGDTQYF. For the CDR3, the DNA is TGTGCCAGCAGCAGCTACTCGGGAGATACGCAGTATTTT.

This clonotype has a count of ten or more. The CDR3: CAWSANSGSWGNEQFF. For the CDR3, the DNA is TGTGCCTGGAGTGCCAACAGCGGGAGTTGGGGGAATGAGCAGTTCTTC. The rearrangement links TRBV30 to TRBJ2-1, with 8 bases lining up with TRBD2. V trimming: 1 base; J trimming: 7 bases; junction bases outside the gene matches: 12. The CDR3 runs 16 residues. In germline, CDR1 is GTSNPN, CDR2 SVGIG (reference sequence).

The rearrangement links TRBV5-8 to TRBJ1-4; D remains ambiguous. Germline CDR1 reads SGHTS; CDR2 reads YDEGEE. V was pared by 5 bases and J by 7 bases, with 18 bases between. This CDR3 comprises 15 residues. The CDR3 is CASSSGGSRIEKLFF. CDR3 DNA sequence: TGTGCCAGCAGTTCGGGCGGATCGCGAATTGAAAAACTGTTTTTT.

The CDR3 DNA reads TGTGCCAGTCTGGGCTCTGGAAACACCATATATTTT. Protein product: CASLGSGNTIYF. The chain has TRBV12-3 or TRBV12-4 and TRBJ1-3; D not resolved. The V end was cut by 9 bases, the J end by 0 bases, with 6 bases between. The CDR3 has 12 amino acids.

This clonotype was picked up a small number of times. The chain employs TRBV19 and TRBJ2-6; TRBD2 agrees at 8 bases. The germline V gene has CDR1 LNHDA and CDR2 SQIVND (reference sequence). This CDR3 comprises 17 residues. V was clipped by 7 bases and J by 0 bases; unmatched bases: 8. CDR3 region: CASIGLAESSGANVLTF. The CDR3, as DNA: TGTGCCAGTATCGGACTAGCTGAGAGCTCTGGGGCCAACGTCCTGACTTTC.

This clonotype occurred a few times. The chain uses TRBV20-1 and TRBJ2-1, with 11 bases matching TRBD2. Germline CDR1 DFQATT, CDR2 SNEGSKA (reference sequence). The CDR3 loop spans 15 amino acids. J lost 2 bases, V lost 3 bases, and 3 bases had no gene match. The CDR3 spells CSASSGGAAYNEQFF. The CDR3, as DNA: TGCAGTGCTAGTAGCGGGGGGGCGGCCTACAATGAGCAGTTCTTC.

The table lists this clonotype with a few counts. The rearrangement uses TRBV30 and TRBJ2-1; D assignment may be TRBD1 or TRBD2 (5 bases each). The germline V gene has CDR1 GTSNPN and CDR2 SVGIG (reference sequence). The CDR3 totals 11 residues. V lost 2 bases and J 10 bases, leaving 9 bases between the germline ends. The CDR3 region has the DNA TGTGCCTGGAGTCCCCGGGACGAGCAGTTCTTC. Its translation is CAWSPRDEQFF.

This clonotype was counted a few times. The J gene is TRBJ2-5, the V gene TRBV27; 9 bases match TRBD1. Germline V gene lookup returns CDR1 MNHEY and CDR2 SMNVEV (reference sequence). The CDR3 sequence is 15 residues long. Trimming at V came to 2 bases and at J to 5 bases, leaving 6 bases not matched to a gene. DNA for the CDR3: TGTGCCAGCAGTTTAGGACAGGGGCGGGTGGAGACCCAGTACTTC. This gives the protein CASSLGQGRVETQYF.

This clonotype was counted between two and nine times. V gene TRBV6-1 combines with J gene TRBJ1-4; maybe TRBD1 (6 bases). Trimming took off 10 bases at V and 7 bases at J, with 16 bases between the two ends. This CDR3 has 13 amino acids. CDR1 and CDR2 (germline): MNHNS, SASEGT. CDR3 loop: CATGLGAVEKLFF. For the CDR3, the DNA is TGTGCCACCGGGCTGGGGGCCGTTGAAAAACTGTTTTTT.

This clonotype was observed many times. V gene TRBV6-1 combines with J gene TRBJ1-5; possibly TRBD1 for D (6 bases). Germline CDR1 reads MNHNS; CDR2 reads SASEGT. Trimming removed 6 bases from V and 13 bases from J, with 13 bases in between. This CDR3 has 11 residues. CDR3 residues: CASSQWDKQHF. DNA for the CDR3: TGTGCCAGCAGCCAGTGGGACAAACAGCATTTT.

For this clonotype: A single base separates this from a much larger clone, so it may be a read error. The CDR3 coding sequence is TGTGCCAGCAGCTTAGACAGCCATACCTCCTACGAGCAGCACTTC. The encoded protein is CASSLDSHTSYEQHF. V is TRBV11-2 and J is TRBJ2-7; D not resolved. The CDR3 contains 15 residues. CDR1 and CDR2 (germline): SGHAT, FQNNGV.

This chain uses TRBV5-6 with TRBJ1-1; D possibly corresponds to TRBD1 (5 bases). This CDR3 region has 16 residues. Germline values: CDR1 SGHDT, CDR2 YYEEEE. V was pared by 0 bases and J by 5 bases, with 17 bases between. The CDR3 loop is CASSLVAGSVRTEAFF. The CDR3 DNA sequence: TGTGCCAGCAGCTTGGTAGCAGGGAGTGTGAGGACTGAAGCTTTCTTT.

This clonotype was counted only a few times. The chain has TRBV10-3 and TRBJ2-3; D is uncertain. The CDR3 has 13 residues. Germline values: CDR1 ENHRY, CDR2 SYGVKD. Trimming stripped 0 bases from V and 5 bases from J, with 6 bases between. Here the CDR3 reads CAISESGKDTQYF. Written as DNA, the CDR3 is TGTGCCATCAGTGAGTCAGGGAAAGATACGCAGTATTTT.

This clonotype was counted a few times. This chain uses TRBV6-1 with TRBJ2-1, with TRBD2 as a possible D gene (6 bases). There are 13 residues in the CDR3. Trimming removed 4 bases from V and 6 bases from J, with 10 bases in between. Germline-derived CDR1 and CDR2 are MNHNS and SASEGT. The CDR3 DNA reads as TGTGCCAGCAGTGGCGGGGAAATCAATGAGCAGTTCTTC. Residues: CASSGGEINEQFF.

This clonotype was counted only a few times. This chain uses TRBV12-3 or TRBV12-4 with TRBJ2-2; D is unresolved. The CDR3 loop spans 15 amino acids. V was shortened by 3 bases and J by 0 bases, with 8 bases between the two germline ends. This CDR3 reads CASSFGRSNTGELFF. CDR3 bases: TGTGCCAGCAGTTTTGGACGGTCGAACACCGGGGAGCTGTTTTTT.

This clonotype has a count of ten or more. The chain carries TRBV3-1 and TRBJ2-5, with D perhaps TRBD1 (5 bases). This CDR3 spans 15 amino acids. V lost 1 base, J lost 7 bases, and 16 bases lay in between. CDR1 LGHDT and CDR2 YNNKEL come from the germline V gene (reference sequence). The CDR3 is CASSQAGQSAGTQYF. The DNA of the CDR3 is TGTGCCAGCAGCCAAGCAGGACAAAGCGCAGGGACCCAGTACTTC.

The CDR3 region is CASGEYRDVYEQYF. The DNA for the CDR3 is TGTGCCAGCGGGGAATACAGAGATGTCTACGAGCAGTACTTC. The V gene is TRBV7-9, the J gene TRBJ2-7; D is undetermined. Germline CDR1 reads SEHNR; CDR2 reads FQNEAQ (reference sequence). There are 14 residues in the CDR3. V was pared by 8 bases and J by 3 bases, with 17 bases between.

The chain recombines TRBV9 with TRBJ2-1; TRBD2 aligns across 9 bases. Trimming removed 4 bases from V and 7 bases from J; junction bases left unmatched: 9. Germline assignment: CDR1 SGDLS and CDR2 YYNGEE. The CDR3 contains 15 residues. Here the CDR3 DNA reads TGTGCCAGCAGCCCCCCCACTAGCGGGTCAAATGAGCAGTTCTTC. Its protein product is CASSPPTSGSNEQFF. The entire variable domain, with the rest obtained from reference TRBV9 and TRBJ2-1, is as follows: DSGVTQTPKHLITATGQRVTLRCSPRSGDLSVYWYQQSLDQGLQFLIQYYNGEERAKGNILERFSAQQFPDLHSELNLSSLELGDSALYFCASSPPTSGSNEQFFGPGTRLTVL.

This clonotype was picked up a small number of times. The chain is built from TRBV28 and TRBJ1-1, with D unresolved. Germline V lookup: CDR1 MDHEN, CDR2 SYDVKM. The CDR3 loop spans 14 amino acids. V lost 3 bases and J 0 bases, leaving 8 bases between the germline ends. This CDR3 reads CASSFPPMNTEAFF. In DNA form, the CDR3 reads TGTGCCAGCAGTTTCCCGCCGATGAACACTGAAGCTTTCTTT. The full variable domain, its missing parts supplied by reference TRBV28 and TRBJ1-1, is DVKVTQSSRYLVKRTGEKVFLECVQDMDHENMFWYRQDPGLGLRLIYFSYDVKMKEKGDIPEGYSVSREKKERFSLILESASTNQTSMYLCASSFPPMNTEAFFGQGTRLTVV.